These T cell receptor beta chains were read from a single sample in a study of cytomegalovirus exposure and HLA in healthy donors. The data were produced by immunoSEQ multiplex PCR, yet TCRdb's version contains in-frame clones alone and is incomplete. The data contain 150,000 or so clones, roughly four fifths of them singletons. Source material: PBMCs. These receptors were taken from a man aged 18 to 30 in good health and CMV-seropositive. Each CDR3 is given with its conserved first and last residue. D genes are given only for firm matches. The listing skips clone size in some rows; elsewhere it reads once, few, many or a size class.

CDR3aa: CAISDLGQEVGELFF
CDR3nt: TGTGCCATCAGTGATTTGGGACAGGAGGTCGGGGAGCTGTTTTTT
v_gene: TRBV10-3
d_gene: TRBD1
j_gene: TRBJ2-2
abundance: NA
len: 15

CDR3aa: CASSFLAATYEQYF
CDR3nt: TGTGCCAGCAGTTTCCTAGCGGCTACCTACGAGCAGTACTTC
v_gene: TRBV28
d_gene: TRBD2
j_gene: TRBJ2-7
abundance: NA
len: 14

CDR3aa: CASNSGGATLNTEAFF
CDR3nt: TGTGCCAGCAACTCGGGGGGGGCTACACTGAACACTGAAGCTTTCTTT
v_gene: TRBV27
d_gene: NA
j_gene: TRBJ1-1
abundance: NA
len: 16

CDR3aa: CASSEGATNEKLFF
CDR3nt: TGTGCCAGCAGTGAGGGGGCAACTAATGAAAAACTGTTTTTT
v_gene: TRBV6-5
d_gene: NA
j_gene: TRBJ1-4
abundance: once
len: 14

CDR3aa: CASSPTGLDQYNEQFF
CDR3nt: TGCGCCAGCAGCCCTACCGGACTAGACCAGTACAATGAGCAGTTCTTC
v_gene: TRBV5-1
d_gene: TRBD2
j_gene: TRBJ2-1
abundance: once
len: 16

CDR3aa: CASSEGTANSYEQYF
CDR3nt: TGTGCCAGCAGTGAGGGGACAGCAAATTCCTACGAGCAGTACTTC
v_gene: TRBV6-1
d_gene: TRBD1
j_gene: TRBJ2-7
abundance: NA
len: 15

CDR3aa: CASRFSSDEQFF
CDR3nt: TGTGCCAGCAGATTTAGTAGCGATGAGCAGTTCTTC
v_gene: TRBV9
d_gene: NA
j_gene: TRBJ2-1
abundance: NA
len: 12

CDR3aa: CASSQDPAAGGVSYEQYF
CDR3nt: TGCGCCAGCAGCCAAGATCCGGCTGCGGGAGGGGTCTCCTACGAGCAGTACTTC
v_gene: TRBV4-1
d_gene: TRBD2
j_gene: TRBJ2-7
abundance: NA
len: 18

CDR3aa: CASSLATYEQYF
CDR3nt: TGTGCCAGCAGCTTAGCCACCTACGAGCAGTACTTC
v_gene: TRBV7-2
d_gene: NA
j_gene: TRBJ2-7
abundance: NA
len: 12

CDR3aa: CASSLAADVRGYTF
CDR3nt: TGCGCCAGCAGCTTAGCAGCGGACGTCAGAGGCTACACCTTC
v_gene: TRBV5-1
d_gene: NA
j_gene: TRBJ1-2
abundance: NA
len: 14

CDR3aa: CASGGLSYEQYF
CDR3nt: TGTGCCAGTGGAGGGCTCTCCTACGAGCAGTACTTC
v_gene: TRBV9
d_gene: NA
j_gene: TRBJ2-7
abundance: once
len: 12

CDR3aa: CASGGTSGSDEQFF
CDR3nt: TGTGCCAGCGGCGGGACTAGCGGGAGCGATGAGCAGTTCTTC
v_gene: TRBV27
d_gene: TRBD2
j_gene: TRBJ2-1
abundance: NA
len: 14

CDR3aa: CASSSSRPNGTGELFF
CDR3nt: TGTGCCAGCAGTTCAAGCCGGCCTAACGGGACCGGGGAGCTGTTTTTT
v_gene: TRBV27
d_gene: NA
j_gene: TRBJ2-2
abundance: NA
len: 16

CDR3aa: CASSLERAGEQYF
CDR3nt: TGCGCCAGCAGCTTGGAAAGGGCGGGGGAGCAGTACTTC
v_gene: TRBV5-1
d_gene: NA
j_gene: TRBJ2-7
abundance: once
len: 13

CDR3aa: CASSRFTGGQPGNTIYF
CDR3nt: TGCGCCAGCAGCCGATTTACAGGGGGGCAACCTGGAAACACCATATATTTT
v_gene: TRBV5-1
d_gene: TRBD1
j_gene: TRBJ1-3
abundance: NA
len: 17

CDR3aa: CSVEVFQGASYEQYF
CDR3nt: TGCAGCGTTGAAGTGTTCCAGGGGGCATCCTACGAGCAGTACTTC
v_gene: TRBV29-1
d_gene: TRBD1
j_gene: TRBJ2-7
abundance: once
len: 15

CDR3aa: CARTSANTEAFF
CDR3nt: TGTGCCCGCACCAGCGCGAACACTGAAGCTTTCTTT
v_gene: TRBV19
d_gene: NA
j_gene: TRBJ1-1
abundance: NA
len: 12

CDR3aa: CASSGGDRTPKLAKNIQYF
CDR3nt: TGTGCCAGCAGTGGAGGGGACAGGACCCCTAAACTAGCCAAAAACATTCAGTACTTC
v_gene: TRBV2
d_gene: TRBD1
j_gene: TRBJ2-4
abundance: NA
len: 19

CDR3aa: CASSFLRTGVDEQYF
CDR3nt: TGTGCCAGCAGTTTCCTCAGGACAGGGGTCGACGAGCAGTACTTC
v_gene: TRBV27
d_gene: TRBD1
j_gene: TRBJ2-7
abundance: NA
len: 15

CDR3aa: CAISDVDTSSGNTIYF
CDR3nt: TGTGCCATCAGTGATGTGGACACGAGCTCTGGAAACACCATATATTTT
v_gene: TRBV10-3
d_gene: NA
j_gene: TRBJ1-3
abundance: NA
len: 16

CDR3aa: CAWSRGQGTSPLHF
CDR3nt: TGTGCCTGGAGTCGAGGACAGGGCACCTCACCCCTCCACTTT
v_gene: TRBV30
d_gene: TRBD1
j_gene: TRBJ1-6
abundance: NA
len: 14

CDR3aa: CAISEGGASYEQYF
CDR3nt: TGTGCCATCAGTGAGGGAGGGGCTTCCTACGAGCAGTACTTC
v_gene: TRBV10-3
d_gene: NA
j_gene: TRBJ2-7
abundance: NA
len: 14

CDR3aa: CAWSSGLAGGGEQYF
CDR3nt: TGTGCCTGGAGTTCCGGACTAGCGGGAGGTGGCGAGCAGTACTTC
v_gene: TRBV30
d_gene: TRBD2
j_gene: TRBJ2-7
abundance: NA
len: 15

CDR3aa: CSAGTGTMSPEAFF
CDR3nt: TGCAGCGCCGGGACCGGGACAATGAGCCCTGAAGCTTTCTTT
v_gene: TRBV29-1
d_gene: NA
j_gene: TRBJ1-1
abundance: NA
len: 14

CDR3aa: CAWTQDRGREQYF
CDR3nt: TGTGCCTGGACGCAGGACAGGGGGCGCGAGCAGTACTTC
v_gene: TRBV30
d_gene: TRBD1
j_gene: TRBJ2-7
abundance: NA
len: 13

CDR3aa: CASSVIGDRDGELFF
CDR3nt: TGTGCCAGCAGCGTAATTGGTGACAGGGACGGGGAGCTGTTTTTT
v_gene: TRBV11-2
d_gene: TRBD1
j_gene: TRBJ2-2
abundance: NA
len: 15

CDR3aa: CATSRRRGTSGSNEQFF
CDR3nt: TGTGCCACCAGCAGGAGGCGTGGGACTAGCGGGAGCAATGAGCAGTTCTTC
v_gene: TRBV15
d_gene: TRBD2
j_gene: TRBJ2-1
abundance: NA
len: 17

CDR3aa: CASSQERGGRDEQYF
CDR3nt: TGTGCCAGCAGCCAAGAGCGGGGAGGAAGGGACGAGCAGTACTTC
v_gene: TRBV4-2
d_gene: NA
j_gene: TRBJ2-7
abundance: NA
len: 15

CDR3aa: CASSQVTGNYGYTF
CDR3nt: TGCGCCAGCAGCCAGGTGACAGGGAACTATGGCTACACCTTC
v_gene: TRBV4-1
d_gene: TRBD1
j_gene: TRBJ1-2
abundance: NA
len: 14

CDR3aa: CASSDESWRETQYF
CDR3nt: TGTGCCAGCAGTGACGAGTCCTGGAGGGAGACCCAGTACTTC
v_gene: TRBV6-5
d_gene: NA
j_gene: TRBJ2-5
abundance: NA
len: 14

CDR3aa: CASSLGQNEQFF
CDR3nt: TGTGCCAGCAGCTTGGGACAGAATGAGCAGTTCTTC
v_gene: TRBV5-6
d_gene: NA
j_gene: TRBJ2-1
abundance: NA
len: 12

CDR3aa: CASGQAIGSPLHF
CDR3nt: TGTGCCAGCGGACAGGCTATAGGGTCACCCCTCCACTTT
v_gene: TRBV6-5
d_gene: TRBD1
j_gene: TRBJ1-6
abundance: NA
len: 13

CDR3aa: CSQLRTTSSYNEQFF
CDR3nt: TGCAGCCAACTCCGGACAACCAGCTCCTACAATGAGCAGTTCTTC
v_gene: TRBV29-1
d_gene: NA
j_gene: TRBJ2-1
abundance: NA
len: 15

CDR3aa: CASSSLAGPRDTQYF
CDR3nt: TGTGCCAGCAGCTCCTTAGCGGGGCCCCGAGATACGCAGTATTTT
v_gene: TRBV11-2
d_gene: TRBD2
j_gene: TRBJ2-3
abundance: NA
len: 15

CDR3aa: CAISESTGGSTDTQYF
CDR3nt: TGTGCCATCAGTGAGTCGACTGGCGGTTCCACAGATACGCAGTATTTT
v_gene: TRBV10-3
d_gene: NA
j_gene: TRBJ2-3
abundance: NA
len: 16

CDR3aa: CASSRLGPTRNEQFF
CDR3nt: TGTGCCAGCAGTCGACTCGGCCCGACGAGGAATGAGCAGTTCTTC
v_gene: TRBV6-5
d_gene: NA
j_gene: TRBJ2-1
abundance: NA
len: 15

CDR3aa: CSVPNGTTEAFF
CDR3nt: TGCAGCGTGCCAAACGGTACCACTGAAGCTTTCTTT
v_gene: TRBV29-1
d_gene: NA
j_gene: TRBJ1-1
abundance: NA
len: 12

CDR3aa: CASTLEAGNYEQYF
CDR3nt: TGTGCCAGCACCCTGGAAGCGGGAAACTACGAGCAGTACTTC
v_gene: TRBV27
d_gene: TRBD2
j_gene: TRBJ2-7
abundance: NA
len: 14

CDR3aa: CASRRGKNYEQYF
CDR3nt: TGTGCCAGCAGAAGGGGGAAGAATTACGAGCAGTACTTC
v_gene: TRBV6-1
d_gene: NA
j_gene: TRBJ2-7
abundance: NA
len: 13

CDR3aa: CASSATRTLAGNTIYF
CDR3nt: TGTGCCAGCAGTGCCACCCGGACCTTAGCGGGAAACACCATATATTTT
v_gene: TRBV6-1
d_gene: NA
j_gene: TRBJ1-3
abundance: NA
len: 16

CDR3aa: CASKGGRAGETQYF
CDR3nt: TGTGCCAGCAAAGGCGGGAGGGCGGGGGAGACCCAGTACTTC
v_gene: TRBV7-2
d_gene: TRBD2
j_gene: TRBJ2-5
abundance: NA
len: 14

CDR3aa: CASSLTVEIETQYF
CDR3nt: TGTGCCAGCAGTTTAACGGTCGAGATTGAGACCCAGTACTTC
v_gene: TRBV28
d_gene: NA
j_gene: TRBJ2-5
abundance: NA
len: 14

CDR3aa: CASSYSGTISYEQYF
CDR3nt: TGTGCCAGCAGTTATTCCGGGACTATTTCCTACGAGCAGTACTTC
v_gene: TRBV6-5
d_gene: TRBD2
j_gene: TRBJ2-7
abundance: NA
len: 15